One and the same sample provided the 22 T cell receptor beta chains below, sequenced in a study of blood T cell repertoires in COVID-19. Generated by immunoSEQ multiplex PCR, the TCRdb table keeps only in-frame clones and is missing some. Altogether 390,000 or so clones are present, approximately 90% being singletons, with the ten largest covering around 10%. Sequencing was performed on PBMCs or T cells enriched from blood (not recorded which). These receptors were collected from a woman aged 45-59 years who had recovered from COVID-19.

The chain has TRBV14 and TRBJ2-3, with a possible D match to TRBD2 (5 bases). The CDR3 spans 14 residues. The V end was cut by 1 base, the J end by 6 bases, with 11 bases between. Germline CDR1 and CDR2: SGHDN and FVKESK. The CDR3 DNA is TGTGCCAGCAGCCAAGCGGGGAATTCGGATACGCAGTATTTT. Protein product: CASSQAGNSDTQYF.

The chain combines TRBV19 with TRBJ1-1, with D unresolved. V was shortened by 10 bases and J by 4 bases, with 10 bases between the two germline ends. The CDR3 runs to 11 residues. Germline CDR1 is LNHDA and CDR2 is SQIVND (reference sequence). The CDR3 protein is CANRVRTEAFF. As DNA, the CDR3 is TGTGCCAATAGGGTGCGCACTGAAGCTTTCTTT.

The chain carries TRBV5-1 and TRBJ2-7, with 13 bases that match TRBD2. Germline CDR1 is SGHRS and CDR2 is YFSETQ. Losses at the gene ends were 4 bases for V and 7 bases for J; bases not matched to a gene: 11. CDR3 length: 16 amino acids. CDR3 nucleotide sequence: TGCGCCAGCAGCCGACCGGGACTAGCGGGGCCGGGGGAGCAGTACTTC. Its protein product is CASSRPGLAGPGEQYF.

The genes are TRBV7-2 and TRBJ1-2, with a possible D match to TRBD1 (6 bases). The CDR3 runs to 14 residues. The V gene's germline CDR1 is SGHTA and CDR2 FQGNSA. Trimming stripped 5 bases from V and 2 bases from J, with 12 bases between. The CDR3 DNA sequence: TGTGCCAGCAGCCTAGGGGGGGTAAACTATGGCTACACCTTC. Amino acids: CASSLGGVNYGYTF.

This clone was counted a single time. This rearrangement joins TRBV19 to TRBJ1-2; tentative D call: TRBD1 (6 bases). This CDR3 region has 12 residues. Trimming removed 10 bases from V and 8 bases from J, with 17 bases in between. In germline, CDR1 is LNHDA, CDR2 SQIVND (reference sequence). Written as DNA, the CDR3 is TGTGCCACCTTTACAGGGTCGGGCGGCTACACCTTC. Its protein product is CATFTGSGGYTF.

CDR3 DNA sequence: TGTGCCAGCAGCTCCCAAAGACTAGTCCGAGGACGAACCACAGATACGCAGTATTTT. Protein: CASSSQRLVRGRTTDTQYF. V gene TRBV7-9 combines with J gene TRBJ2-3; D perhaps matches TRBD2 (6 bases). Trimming stripped 4 bases from V and 2 bases from J, with 25 bases between. This CDR3 spans 19 amino acids. Per germline, CDR1 SEHNR and CDR2 FQNEAQ (reference sequence).

The CDR3 DNA is TGCGCCAGCAGCCTGAACCTCGGGGGGGCCGGCTACAATGAGCAGTTCTTC. It translates to CASSLNLGGAGYNEQFF. The chain recombines TRBV5-1 with TRBJ2-1; 8 bases match TRBD2. The CDR3 has 17 residues. V was pared by 4 bases and J by 3 bases, with 12 bases of the junction left unmatched. CDR1 is SGHRS and CDR2 is YFSETQ in the germline V gene.

This clone was counted once. This chain connects TRBV28 to TRBJ2-7, with 7 bases fitting TRBD1. V shed 5 bases and J 0 bases; nucleotides not matched to a gene: 16. This CDR3 is built from 18 residues. Germline assignment: CDR1 MDHEN and CDR2 SYDVKM. CDR3 sequence reads: CASSNPRLQGVSSYEQYF. For the CDR3, the DNA is TGTGCCAGCAGTAACCCAAGACTCCAGGGGGTCAGCTCCTACGAGCAGTACTTC.

This clone was seen only a few times. The gene calls are TRBV4-1 and TRBJ1-1; tentative D call: TRBD1 (6 bases). V lost 1 base to trimming and J lost 2 bases, with 17 bases between them. Germline CDR1 is MGHRA and CDR2 is YSYEKL. This CDR3 region has 17 residues. CDR3 bases: TGCGCCAGCAGCCAAGCGGTGAGGGGAGGGGGAAACACTGAAGCTTTCTTT. It specifies CASSQAVRGGGNTEAFF.

V usage is TRBV7-2 and J usage is TRBJ2-7, with TRBD1 matching 8 bases. V dropped 3 bases and J dropped 5; count of bases not matched to a gene: 9. The CDR3 sequence is 15 residues long. Germline V lookup: CDR1 SGHTA, CDR2 FQGNSA. Written as DNA, the CDR3 is TGTGCCAGCAGCTTCCAGGGGGCGCTGGGGAACGAGCAGTACTTC. This gives the protein CASSFQGALGNEQYF.

This clone occurred a few times. The V gene is TRBV7-3, the J gene TRBJ2-2; 11 bases align to TRBD1. This CDR3 has 15 residues. Germline V gene data show CDR1 as SGHTA and CDR2 as FQGTGA. After removal of 0 bases from V and 7 bases from J, the junction contained 1 base not matched to a gene. As DNA, the CDR3 is TGTGCCAGCAGCTTAACGGGGACAGGGGGCGGGGAGCTGTTTTTT. It specifies CASSLTGTGGGELFF.

V is TRBV5-1 and J is TRBJ1-6; D is unresolved. There are 15 residues in the CDR3. V was shortened by 0 bases and J by 5 bases, with 9 bases between the two germline ends. Germline V gene sequence: CDR1 SGHRS, CDR2 YFSETQ. The CDR3 coding sequence is TGCGCCAGCAGCTTGGAACAGATGGATAATTCACCCCTCCACTTT. This codes for CASSLEQMDNSPLHF.

This sequence joins TRBV6-2 or TRBV6-3 and TRBJ2-1, with 11 nucleotides matching TRBD2. Germline trimming cut 5 bases from V and 4 bases from J; bases unmatched to any gene: 4. The CDR3 contains 15 residues. Germline lookup yields CDR1 MNHEY and CDR2 SVGEGT. In nucleotides, the CDR3 is TGTGCCAGCAGTAGAGTAGCGGGGGGGTACAATGAGCAGTTCTTC. Amino acid sequence: CASSRVAGGYNEQFF.

The rearrangement joins TRBV4-2 to TRBJ1-5; the D is unclear. The CDR3 covers 18 residues. V lost 0 bases and J lost 0, with 15 bases in between. CDR1 and CDR2 (germline): LGHNA, YNFKEQ. CDR3 DNA sequence: TGTGCCAGCAGCCAAGATGCCCGGGTCAAATATAGCAATCAGCCCCAGCATTTT. This codes for CASSQDARVKYSNQPQHF.

This chain links TRBV19 with TRBJ1-2; 7 bases match TRBD1. The CDR3 length is 14 residues. J gave up 4 bases and V 10 bases, and 12 bases lay outside the gene matches. The germline gives CDR1 LNHDA, CDR2 SQIVND (reference sequence). The CDR3 loop is CATRPRTGTYGYTF. CDR3 sequence (DNA): TGTGCCACCCGACCCCGGACAGGAACCTATGGCTACACCTTC.

The CDR3 here is CASSPPGQGFKNIQYF. Written as DNA, the CDR3 is TGTGCCAGCAGTCCTCCGGGACAGGGTTTCAAAAACATTCAGTACTTC. The chain carries TRBV7-9 and TRBJ2-4; TRBD1 matches at 9 bases. The V segment lost 6 bases and the J segment 3 bases; nucleotides outside the gene matches: 9. The V gene's germline CDR1 is SEHNR and CDR2 FQNEAQ (reference sequence). The CDR3 runs to 16 residues. The entire variable domain, with the rest obtained from reference TRBV7-9 and TRBJ2-4, is as follows: DTGVSQNPRHKITKRGQNVTFRCDPISEHNRLYWYRQTLGQGPEFLTYFQNEAQLEKSRLLSDRFSAERPKGSFSTLEIQRTEQGDSAMYLCASSPPGQGFKNIQYFGAGTRLSVL.

The V and J genes are TRBV5-6 and TRBJ2-7; maybe TRBD1 (5 bases). The CDR3 has 14 residues. Deletions cut 0 bases from V and 2 bases from J, with 9 bases between. Germline CDR1 SGHDT, CDR2 YYEEEE. The CDR3 DNA is TGTGCCAGCAGCTTGGGGGGCGATACCTACGAGCAGTACTTC. Its translation is CASSLGGDTYEQYF.

The rearrangement links TRBV7-9 to TRBJ1-2; the D gene is possibly TRBD1 (5 bases). Per germline, CDR1 SEHNR and CDR2 FQNEAQ (reference sequence). Deletions cut 3 bases from V and 4 bases from J, with 18 bases between. The CDR3 length is 16 residues. CDR3 region: CASSFRPDRILYGYTF. The CDR3, as DNA: TGTGCCAGCAGCTTTAGACCCGACAGAATTCTCTATGGCTACACCTTC.

About this clone itself: Additional DNA sequences in this sample encode the identical CDR3. The chain joins TRBV9 to TRBJ1-3; perhaps TRBD1 as D (6 bases). This CDR3 comprises 15 residues. Germline CDR1 is SGDLS and CDR2 is YYNGEE. The V end lost 4 bases, the J end lost 4 bases, and 15 bases lay between the germline ends. The CDR3 region has the DNA TGTGCCAGCAGCCCTCTAGGGGGTACGGGAAACACCATATATTTT. Protein: CASSPLGGTGNTIYF. Variable domain in full (rest from reference TRBV9 and TRBJ1-3): DSGVTQTPKHLITATGQRVTLRCSPRSGDLSVYWYQQSLDQGLQFLIQYYNGEERAKGNILERFSAQQFPDLHSELNLSSLELGDSALYFCASSPLGGTGNTIYFGEGSWLTVV.

The genes are TRBV11-2 and TRBJ1-3; D is undetermined. The CDR3 has 14 amino acids. V was pared by 5 bases and J by 3 bases, with 11 bases between. In germline, CDR1 is SGHAT, CDR2 FQNNGV. CDR3 in amino acids: CASSPGGFGNTIYF. In DNA, the CDR3 is TGTGCCAGCAGCCCCGGAGGGTTTGGAAACACCATATATTTT.

This chain joins TRBV18 and TRBJ2-1, with 8 positions matching TRBD2. CDR3 length: 15 residues. J gave up 8 bases and V 0 bases, and 6 bases lay outside the gene matches. CDR1 and CDR2 (germline): KGHSH, LQKENI. In DNA form, the CDR3 reads TGTGCCAGCTCACCACCGGGCGGGGGGTTATATGAGCAGTTCTTC. The encoded protein is CASSPPGGGLYEQFF.

The V and J genes are TRBV18 and TRBJ2-3; TRBD2 matches 7 bases. The CDR3 consists of 15 residues. Germline-derived CDR1 and CDR2 are KGHSH and LQKENI. Trimming cost V 2 bases and J 2 bases; bases outside gene matches: 4. The CDR3 reads CASSPGGGNTDTQYF. The CDR3 nucleotides read TGTGCCAGCTCACCAGGCGGGGGAAACACAGATACGCAGTATTTT.